Following are 29 T cell receptor beta chains from one sample sequenced in a study of CD8 T cells in ankylosing spondylitis listed by TCRdb under 2017. Beyond this particular receptor, the publication reports: Blood from ankylosing spondylitis patients appeared to be characterized by a TCR beta motif composed of under 10 highly homologous amino acid variants.

Library prep was done by 5' RACE. Reads for this sample came from an Illumina HiSeq 2500. The raw public data were reprocessed by TCRdb itself: fastp quality trimming at Q25, MiXCR clonotype calling, in-frame beta chains only. Each CDR3 protein appears once, grouped with its most common genes and DNA. This sample has more than 500,000 distinct CDR3 sequences in its table, and roughly 5.3% of those were observed once. Of the sample, under 4.5% falls within the top ten clones. For these TCRs, the target antigens are not known. Sequencing input: blood, either unsorted or a sorted T cell fraction (not recorded which). These TCRs come from a male donor with ankylosing spondylitis.

This clonotype has at least ten counts. The CDR3 loop is CASSSPGSSYEQYF. As DNA, the CDR3 is TGTGCCAGCAGCTCCCCAGGGAGCTCCTACGAGCAGTACTTC. The chain uses TRBV5-6 and TRBJ2-7; D may be TRBD1 or TRBD2 (5 bases each). Trimming took off 3 bases at V and 0 bases at J, with 10 bases between the two ends. Germline V gene lookup returns CDR1 SGHDT and CDR2 YYEEEE. The length of the CDR3 is 14 residues.

Turning to this clonotype: Compared with germline, one end of the junction differs, possibly owing to a read error. The chain couples TRBV7-7 to TRBJ2-3; 12 bases are a match to TRBD2. CDR1 and CDR2 (germline): SSHAT, FNYEAQ (reference sequence). The CDR3 is 17 amino acids. The CDR3 loop is CASSLAPTSGGAETQYF. The CDR3 nucleotides read TGTGCTAGCAGCTTAGCGCCGACTAGCGGGGGTGCAGAGACGCAGTATTTT.

In this sample, this clonotype turned up many times. The V gene is TRBV29-1, the J gene TRBJ2-7; perhaps TRBD1 as D (7 bases). CDR3 size: 14 residues. V was pared by 4 bases and J by 5 bases, with 18 bases between. Germline lookup yields CDR1 SQVTM and CDR2 ANQGSEA. The CDR3 loop is CSVVIAGGFHEQYF. The CDR3 DNA reads as TGCAGCGTTGTAATTGCAGGGGGGTTCCACGAGCAGTACTTC.

This clonotype was seen many times. The rearrangement joins TRBV20-1 to TRBJ2-3; D possibly corresponds to TRBD1 (6 bases). V shed 0 bases and J shed 14 bases, with 15 bases lying between them. CDR3 length: 12 residues. In germline, CDR1 is DFQATT, CDR2 SNEGSKA (reference sequence). CDR3 region: CSARDPGQWLYF. The CDR3 region has the DNA TGCAGTGCTAGAGATCCCGGACAGTGGCTGTATTTT.

This clonotype has more than one count but fewer than ten. The rearrangement joins TRBV10-3 to TRBJ2-3; D might be TRBD1 or TRBD2, each matching 5 bases. Germline V CDR1 and CDR2: ENHRY, SYGVKD. V dropped 3 bases and J dropped 3 bases, with 16 bases sitting between them. The CDR3 spans 16 residues. The CDR3, as DNA: TGTGCCATCAGTGATCGCGACAGCGGCCTTACAGATACGCAGTATTTT. Its protein is CAISDRDSGLTDTQYF.

This clonotype was seen ten or more times. This chain connects TRBV20-1 to TRBJ1-5, with no clear D. Germline assignment: CDR1 DFQATT and CDR2 SNEGSKA (reference sequence). Trimming removed 6 bases at V and 3 bases at J, with 12 bases between. CDR3 size: 13 residues. CDR3 amino acids: CSASYRNNQPQHF. CDR3 coding DNA: TGCAGTGCCAGCTACAGAAACAATCAGCCCCAGCATTTT.

This clonotype was detected many times. V gene TRBV12-3 or TRBV12-4 combines with J gene TRBJ2-4, with D maybe TRBD1 (6 bases). The CDR3 is 16 residues long. With 1 base removed from V and 8 bases from J, the gap between germline ends came to 18 bases. The chain's CDR3 is CASSLGQRPGEYIQYF. The DNA for the CDR3 is TGTGCCAGCAGTTTAGGCCAAAGGCCAGGGGAGTACATTCAGTACTTC.

A few counts support this clonotype. The chain uses TRBV4-1 and TRBJ1-4, with 8 bases aligning to TRBD1. Trimming took 1 base from V and 3 from J; bases not matched to a gene: 4. The CDR3 has 16 amino acids. Germline V gives CDR1 MGHRA, CDR2 YSYEKL. CDR3 nucleotide sequence: TGCGCCAGCAGCCAAGGGACAGGGTCTCCTAATGAAAAACTGTTTTTT. Translation gives CASSQGTGSPNEKLFF.

This clonotype was observed at least ten times. The chain recombines TRBV6-2 or TRBV6-3 with TRBJ2-1; 12 positions agree with TRBD2. With 5 bases clipped from V and 2 bases from J, the junction kept 4 bases outside the gene matches. Germline V gene lookup returns CDR1 MNHEY and CDR2 SVGEGT. CDR3 length: 16 residues. CDR3 residues: CASSVRLAGAYNEQFF. The CDR3 DNA is TGTGCCAGCAGTGTACGACTAGCGGGAGCCTACAATGAGCAGTTCTTC.

In this sample, this clonotype turned up a few times. This chain uses TRBV11-1 with TRBJ2-1; D unresolved. Germline-derived CDR1 and CDR2 are SGHAT and FQDESV (reference sequence). This CDR3 spans 14 amino acids. Trimming left V 5 bases short and J 5 bases short, with 13 bases between. For the CDR3, the DNA is TGTGCCAGCAGCCGCCTTGGTGCGCACAATGAGCAGTTCTTC. Translating it yields CASSRLGAHNEQFF.

This clonotype has ten or more counts. The rearrangement links TRBV7-9 to TRBJ1-6; 8 bases agree with TRBD1. V lost 7 bases, J lost 6 bases, and 8 bases stayed unmatched. The germline V gene has CDR1 SEHNR and CDR2 FQNEAQ (reference sequence). The CDR3 has 15 residues. CDR3 coding DNA: TGTGCCAGCATCCAGGGGGCAGCAATTAATTCACCCCTCCACTTT. Amino acids: CASIQGAAINSPLHF.

This clonotype occurred many times. The rearrangement links TRBV20-1 to TRBJ2-5; unclear D gene. Germline V gene data show CDR1 as DFQATT and CDR2 as SNEGSKA (reference sequence). The CDR3 consists of 13 residues. V dropped 6 bases and J dropped 9 bases, with 20 bases sitting between them. The CDR3 DNA is TGCAGTGCCGCAGACCCGGCTACCGGGTCCCAGTACTTC. Protein product: CSAADPATGSQYF.

At least ten counts were recorded for this clonotype. The chain carries TRBV2 and TRBJ2-2; D could derive from TRBD1 or TRBD2 (5 bases each). V was cut by 5 bases and J by 0 bases, with 10 bases left in between. The CDR3 runs 15 residues. The germline CDR1 and CDR2 sequences are SNHLY and FYNNEI. This CDR3 is CASSRDGPNTGELFF. The CDR3 DNA reads as TGTGCCAGCAGTCGGGACGGTCCGAACACCGGGGAGCTGTTTTTT.

This clonotype was observed at least ten times. V and J are TRBV6-1 and TRBJ2-5, with 12 bases lining up with TRBD2. The CDR3 spans 16 residues. V lost 6 bases to trimming and J lost 4 bases; unmatched junction nucleotides: 9. Germline values: CDR1 MNHNS, CDR2 SASEGT. As DNA, the CDR3 is TGTGCCAGCAGATCGACTAGCGGGAGTCGGCGAGAGACCCAGTACTTC. Translating gives CASRSTSGSRRETQYF.

This clonotype was seen at least ten times. V gene TRBV5-1 combines with J gene TRBJ2-1; 8 bases are shared with TRBD2. Germline V gene sequence: CDR1 SGHRS, CDR2 YFSETQ. The CDR3 runs to 15 residues. V was clipped by 4 bases and J by 8 bases; unmatched bases: 11. CDR3 protein: CASSVSLSGSYEQFF. Here the CDR3 DNA reads TGCGCCAGCAGCGTGTCCTTGAGCGGGAGTTATGAGCAGTTCTTC.

There are many counts of this clonotype. This CDR3 reads CATSRDWTDQETQYF. The CDR3 nucleotides are TGTGCCACCAGCAGAGATTGGACAGACCAAGAGACCCAGTACTTC. The chain employs TRBV15 and TRBJ2-5, with D possibly TRBD1 on 6 matching bases. Germline V lookup: CDR1 LNHNV, CDR2 YYDKDF (reference sequence). This CDR3 has 15 amino acids. Trimming removed 0 bases from V and 0 bases from J, with 8 bases in between.

In this sample, this clonotype turned up many times. This chain uses TRBV6-2 or TRBV6-3 with TRBJ2-5, with 9 bases aligning to TRBD1. CDR1 is MNHEY and CDR2 is SVGEGT in the germline V gene. This CDR3 contains 15 residues. The V gene end was trimmed by 7 bases and the J gene end by 5 bases; junction bases not matched to a gene: 11. CDR3 amino acids: CASTLRDRERETQYF. The CDR3 DNA reads as TGTGCCAGCACACTCCGGGACAGGGAACGGGAGACCCAGTACTTC.

This clonotype appeared once. One base away lies a much larger clone, so this may be a sequencing read error. The chain is built from TRBV5-1 and TRBJ1-1; no definite D call. This CDR3 has 14 amino acids. Germline V lookup: CDR1 SGHRS, CDR2 YFSETQ. CDR3 in DNA: TGCACCAGCAGCTTGAATAAGGGCGACACTGAAGCTTTCTTT. As protein: CTSSLNKGDTEAFF.

This clonotype was detected ten times or more. This chain links TRBV11-2 with TRBJ2-1; 8 bases are shared with TRBD2. With 5 bases clipped from V and 0 bases from J, the junction kept 6 bases outside the gene matches. Germline-derived CDR1 and CDR2 are SGHAT and FQNNGV. The CDR3 totals 16 residues. The chain's CDR3 is CASSPPLAVSYNEQFF. CDR3 in DNA: TGTGCCAGCAGCCCCCCACTAGCGGTCTCCTACAATGAGCAGTTCTTC.

This clonotype was seen a few times. This rearrangement joins TRBV5-1 to TRBJ2-6; D is unresolved. The CDR3 is 16 residues long. Germline V CDR1 and CDR2: SGHRS, YFSETQ. V was clipped by 1 base and J by 0 bases, with 8 bases between them. The CDR3 sequence is CASSLLDNSGANVLTF. For the CDR3, the DNA is TGCGCCAGCAGCTTGTTAGACAACTCTGGGGCCAACGTCCTGACTTTC.

Many counts were recorded for this clonotype. V is TRBV6-5 and J is TRBJ1-2, with D maybe TRBD1 (5 bases). The CDR3 loop spans 12 amino acids. CDR1 MNHEY and CDR2 SVGAGI come from the germline V gene. Trimming left V 6 bases short and J 4 bases short, with 9 bases between. The CDR3 loop reads CASRFGGYGYTF. CDR3 sequence (DNA): TGTGCCAGCAGGTTTGGGGGCTATGGCTACACCTTC.

This clonotype was picked up many times. The chain links TRBV27 to TRBJ2-5; 14 bases are shared with TRBD2. From germline, CDR1 is MNHEY and CDR2 SMNVEV (reference sequence). CDR3 length: 14 amino acids. The V and J ends lost 6 bases and 6 bases, in that order; junction bases with no gene match: 3. The CDR3 nucleotides are TGTGCCAGCAGGGGACTAGCGGGAGCACAGACCCAGTACTTC. Its protein is CASRGLAGAQTQYF.

The sample holds many counts of this clonotype. J is TRBJ1-2 and V is TRBV7-2; D is perhaps TRBD1 (6 bases). Per germline, CDR1 SGHTA and CDR2 FQGNSA. The CDR3 length is 15 residues. V gave up 1 base and J gave up 6 bases, with 15 bases separating them. CDR3 sequence (DNA): TGTGCCAGCAGCTTAGACGTCGGCAGGGGAGATGGCTACACCTTC. Encoded protein: CASSLDVGRGDGYTF.

This clonotype has more than one count but fewer than ten. The chain carries TRBV6-5 and TRBJ2-2; 12 positions match TRBD2. Trimming cost V 8 bases and J 8 bases; bases outside gene matches: 9. The CDR3 consists of 15 residues. Germline V gene lookup returns CDR1 MNHEY and CDR2 SVGAGI. CDR3 nucleotide sequence: TGTGCCAGCGTTAGACTAGCGGGAGAGAGTGGGGAGCTGTTTTTT. It specifies CASVRLAGESGELFF.

This clonotype was detected many times. The V and J genes are TRBV20-1 and TRBJ1-1; D is ambiguous. CDR3 size: 12 residues. CDR1 DFQATT and CDR2 SNEGSKA come from the germline V gene (reference sequence). The germline V and J ends were trimmed by 3 bases and 3 bases, with 8 bases remaining between them. The CDR3 coding sequence is TGCAGTGCTAGCGGGCTTCACACTGAAGCTTTCTTT. This sequence encodes CSASGLHTEAFF.

This clonotype was counted many times. The gene calls are TRBV5-4 and TRBJ2-3, with 7 bases lining up with TRBD2. The germline CDR1 and CDR2 sequences are SGHNT and YYREEE (reference sequence). This CDR3 is 16 amino acids long. V shed 1 base, J shed 2 bases, and the junction held 7 bases outside the gene matches. This CDR3 is CASSLWPSGSTDTQYF. CDR3 nucleotides: TGTGCCAGCAGCTTGTGGCCTAGCGGATCCACAGATACGCAGTATTTT.

Concerning this clonotype itself: A much larger clone lies one base from this, so it may be a read error. The V gene is TRBV9, the J gene TRBJ2-7; tentatively, D is TRBD2 (5 bases). CDR1 SGDLS and CDR2 YYNGEE come from the germline V gene. Trimming took off 2 bases at V and 2 bases at J, with 11 bases between the two ends. There are 14 residues in the CDR3. The CDR3 coding sequence is TGTGCCAGCAGCGTCGCGGGTCTAACCTACGAGCAGTACTTC. Translation gives CASSVAGLTYEQYF.

The V and J genes are TRBV5-4 and TRBJ2-7; D is perhaps TRBD1 (6 bases). Germline V gene data show CDR1 as SGHNT and CDR2 as YYREEE (reference sequence). V was trimmed by 0 bases and J by 4 bases, leaving 14 bases between them. The CDR3 loop spans 15 amino acids. CDR3 protein: CASSLDEGRGYEQYF. CDR3 DNA: TGTGCCAGCAGCTTGGATGAGGGCAGGGGATACGAGCAGTACTTC.

The chain couples TRBV19 to TRBJ2-1, with 7 bases lining up with TRBD1. Per the germline V gene, CDR1 is LNHDA and CDR2 is SQIVND (reference sequence). CDR3 length equals 16 residues. V lost 4 bases to trimming and J lost 6 bases; unmatched junction nucleotides: 12. CDR3 residues: CASSSLQGLPANEQFF. The CDR3 nucleotides read TGTGCCAGTAGTAGTTTACAGGGGTTACCGGCCAATGAGCAGTTCTTC.